The clone carrying this TCR beta chain was seen a few times. The data belong to a study of type 1 regulatory T cells. Study overall: T-allo10 is an in vitro-generated, Tr1-enriched CD4 T cell product specific for alloantigen.

In TCRdb, the reads were re-called with MiXCR into one record per CDR3 protein. The sample includes about 100,000 distinct CDR3 sequences, roughly 31% seen only once; the top ten take 2% to 2.5%. This CDR3 contains 17 residues. The V gene's germline CDR1 is SGDLS and CDR2 YYNGEE. Trimming pared 0 bases from V and 4 bases from J, leaving 17 bases between. The V call is TRBV9, the J call TRBJ2-1, with a tentative D call TRBD2 (6 bases). Sequences were obtained from CD4+ T cells, either the whole sample or a sorted fraction (not recorded which). The clonotype comes from a human donor in good health. CDR3 residues: CASSVAVALASYNEQFF. The CDR3 DNA follows: TGTGCCAGCAGCGTAGCAGTGGCGCTAGCGTCGTACAATGAGCAGTTCTTC.